The clone carrying this T cell receptor beta chain was seen only a few times. Preparing the TCRbeta library involved the use of unique molecular identifiers. From the PCR reads, TCRdb called clonotypes with MiXCR, one entry per CDR3 protein. The sample contains about 360,000 distinct CDR3 sequences, more than 10% of which appear only once. The CDR3 is 16 amino acids. V dropped 0 bases and J dropped 5 bases, with 15 bases sitting between them. The germline V gene has CDR1 SGHDT and CDR2 YYEEEE. This sample was included in a study of T-cell reconstitution after alpha-beta-depleted transplantation in children.

The receptor comes from a human donor who donated a stem cell graft to a child with Fanconi anemia. Here the sequenced sample was PBMCs, taken from the stem cell graft. This rearrangement joins TRBV5-6 to TRBJ1-5, with D maybe TRBD1 (6 bases). This CDR3 is CASSLATGGGDQPQHF. CDR3 DNA: TGTGCCAGCAGCTTGGCCACAGGCGGGGGCGATCAGCCCCAGCATTTT.